A single sample gave rise to the 10 T cell receptor beta chains below, sequenced in a study of blood T cells in healthy people across ages. A J-beta primer mix and a sample-barcoded 5' primer were used in a second PCR of about 7 to 12 cycles. TCRdb analysed the 5' RACE reads with MiXCR anew, one entry per CDR3 protein. Of approximately 850,000 distinct CDR3 sequences listed, around two fifths were seen once; the top ten hold 15% to 25%. Sequenced material: blood. These receptors all stem from a man aged 55 to 70 in good health.

The chain uses TRBV20-1 and TRBJ2-4, with D possibly being TRBD2 (5 bases). The end of the DNA fits TRBJ2-7 better, so the J call may be wrong. The CDR3 is 12 amino acids. Germline lookup yields CDR1 DFQATT and CDR2 SNEGSKA (reference sequence). The CDR3 DNA reads TGCAGTGCTAGGGACTCCCCCTACGAGCAGTACTTC. Translation gives CSARDSPYEQYF.

This clonotype was picked up a small number of times. This chain links TRBV4-3 with TRBJ1-2; TRBD1 agrees at 7 bases. J gave up 4 bases and V 4 bases, and 9 bases lay outside the gene matches. Germline V gene data show CDR1 as LGHNA and CDR2 as YSLEER. The CDR3 consists of 15 residues. CDR3 sequence reads: CASSRGTASFYGYTF. The DNA of the CDR3 is TGCGCCAGCAGCCGAGGGACAGCGAGCTTCTATGGCTACACCTTC.

Only a few counts were recorded for this clonotype. Written as DNA, the CDR3 is TGTGCCAGCAGTTTTTCAGACAGCTCATATGGCTACACCTTC. It codes for CASSFSDSSYGYTF. The chain combines TRBV27 with TRBJ1-2, with a tentative D call TRBD1 (5 bases). The CDR3 sequence is 14 residues long. From germline, CDR1 is MNHEY and CDR2 SMNVEV (reference sequence). V was cut by 3 bases and J by 5 bases, with 13 bases left in between.

This clonotype appeared a few times. V usage is TRBV6-2 or TRBV6-3 and J usage is TRBJ1-6; D is unclear. Trimming cost V 0 bases and J 0 bases, with 3 bases left between them. Germline CDR1 and CDR2: MNHEY and SVGEGT. The CDR3 has 15 amino acids. The CDR3 here is CASSYSDSYNSPLHF. CDR3 DNA sequence: TGTGCCAGCAGTTACTCGGACTCCTATAATTCACCCCTCCACTTT.

The CDR3 reads CANKIGSQTQYF. Here the CDR3 DNA reads TGTGCCAACAAAATAGGGAGCCAGACCCAGTACTTC. The chain joins TRBV6-2 or TRBV6-3 to TRBJ2-7; maybe TRBD2 (5 bases). The DNA end favors TRBJ2-5, so the J call may be wrong. Germline V CDR1 and CDR2: MNHEY, SVGEGT. This CDR3 has 12 residues.

The rearrangement joins TRBV28 to TRBJ2-7, with TRBD1 as a possible D gene (6 bases). Per the germline V gene, CDR1 is MDHEN and CDR2 is SYDVKM. This CDR3 region has 14 residues. V lost 6 bases, J lost 0 bases, and 12 bases lay in between. The CDR3 DNA reads TGTGCCAGCAGCGGACAGCCAATCTCCTACGAGCAGTACTTC. Protein sequence: CASSGQPISYEQYF.

As to this clonotype: This sequence may be a read error, since a much larger clone differs from it by one base. The V call is TRBV7-2, the J call TRBJ2-2; D is ambiguous. The CDR3 runs 13 residues. Germline CDR1 is SGHTA and CDR2 is FQGNSA. Trimming left V 5 bases short and J 9 bases short, with 13 bases between. CDR3 sequence reads: CASSPPVSRELFF. In DNA, the CDR3 is TGTGCCAGCAGCCCCCCAGTGTCCAGGGAGCTGTTTTTT.

On this clonotype itself: Relative to the germline gene, one junction end is altered; a read error may explain this. This chain uses TRBV5-1 with TRBJ2-3, with TRBD2 matching 8 bases. Germline CDR1 is SGHRS and CDR2 is YFSETQ. The CDR3 runs to 15 residues. CDR3 sequence (DNA): TGCGCCAGCAGCCCGGTCGGGGGGGCGACAGATACGCGGTATTTT. Its protein product is CASSPVGGATDTRYF. The variable domain in full, completed from reference TRBV5-1 and TRBJ2-3, reads KAGVTQTPRYLIKTRGQQVTLSCSPISGHRSVSWYQQTPGQGLQFLFEYFSETQRNKGNFPGRFSGRQFSNSRSEMNVSTLELGDSALYLCASSPVGGATDTRYFGPGTRLTVL.

This clonotype occurred a few times. The chain has TRBV4-3 and TRBJ2-1; the match to TRBD1 covers 7 bases. Germline-derived CDR1 and CDR2 are LGHNA and YSLEER. The CDR3 runs 15 residues. The V and J ends lost 0 bases and 4 bases, in that order; junction bases with no gene match: 3. DNA for the CDR3: TGCGCCAGCAGCCAAGAGTCACAGGGGTACAATGAGCAGTTCTTC. It is translated as CASSQESQGYNEQFF.

This chain links TRBV7-2 with TRBJ1-4; D is unclear. The CDR3 is made up of 14 amino acids. Per germline, CDR1 SGHTA and CDR2 FQGNSA. Between the trimmed V and J ends, which lost 5 bases and 4 bases, there was a span of 11 bases. The CDR3 loop reads CASSLSGVNEKLFF. The CDR3 region has the DNA TGTGCCAGCAGCCTTAGTGGGGTTAATGAAAAACTGTTTTTT.